These 2 T cell receptor beta chains came from one sample sequenced in a study of chemoradiotherapy in HPV16-positive cancers. Repertoires were generated with immunoSEQ multiplex PCR, while TCRdb's copy carries only in-frame clones and drops some. Of around 15,000 clones detected, roughly 80% appear once; the ten largest clones hold around 1.2%. Collection took place from a patient who underwent chemoradiotherapy. These receptors came from a human donor with HPV-associated anogenital cancer.

This clone was seen only a few times. V gene TRBV7-9 combines with J gene TRBJ1-6; a possible D gene is TRBD1 (5 bases). The CDR3 length is 16 residues. Trimming removed 6 bases at V and 0 bases at J, with 12 bases between. From germline, CDR1 is SEHNR and CDR2 FQNEAQ (reference sequence). The CDR3 here is CASRRDAPSYNSPLHF. In nucleotides, the CDR3 is TGTGCCAGCAGAAGGGACGCCCCCTCCTATAATTCACCCCTCCACTTT.

The V call is TRBV9, the J call TRBJ2-3; a weak D match, TRBD1 (6 bases). V lost 6 bases, J lost 8 bases, and 10 bases lay in between. The CDR3 length is 11 residues. Germline V gives CDR1 SGDLS, CDR2 YYNGEE. CDR3 bases: TGTGCCAGCAATGGGGGCGTTACGCAGTATTTT. Amino acid sequence: CASNGGVTQYF. Full variable domain (rest looked up from reference TRBV9 and TRBJ2-3): DSGVTQTPKHLITATGQRVTLRCSPRSGDLSVYWYQQSLDQGLQFLIQYYNGEERAKGNILERFSAQQFPDLHSELNLSSLELGDSALYFCASNGGVTQYFGPGTRLTVL.